The 32 T cell receptor beta chains below were found in one sample sequenced in a study of cytomegalovirus exposure and HLA in healthy donors. The PCR used 60 Vbeta and 13 Jbeta primers. Produced via immunoSEQ multiplex PCR; TCRdb's table is partial and in-frame only. The sample records 80,000 or so clones, around three quarters being singletons. The sample was PBMCs. The source of these receptors is a man in his forties in good health and CMV-seronegative.

The chain carries TRBV5-1 and TRBJ1-2; 8 bases line up with TRBD1. V trimming: 6 bases; J trimming: 0 bases; junction bases outside the gene matches: 13. This CDR3 comprises 17 residues. CDR1 is SGHRS, CDR2 YFSETQ, per germline. CDR3 coding DNA: TGCGCCAGCACTACTGGACAGGGATCACAAGCTAACTATGGCTACACCTTC. Protein product: CASTTGQGSQANYGYTF. Based on the CDR3 plus reference TRBV5-1 and TRBJ1-2, the full variable domain is KAGVTQTPRYLIKTRGQQVTLSCSPISGHRSVSWYQQTPGQGLQFLFEYFSETQRNKGNFPGRFSGRQFSNSRSEMNVSTLELGDSALYLCASTTGQGSQANYGYTFGSGTRLTVV.

The chain combines TRBV6-5 with TRBJ2-7; possible D gene TRBD1, 5 bases. The CDR3 has 15 amino acids. The germline gives CDR1 MNHEY, CDR2 SVGAGI. Deletions cut 5 bases from V and 2 bases from J, with 16 bases between. The CDR3 protein is CASSKVQGNPYEQYF. The CDR3 nucleotides are TGTGCCAGCAGTAAGGTTCAGGGAAACCCCTACGAGCAGTACTTC.

The sample holds one count of this clone. The J gene is TRBJ2-1, the V gene TRBV28, with D maybe TRBD2 (6 bases). CDR1 is MDHEN, CDR2 SYDVKM, per germline. CDR3 size: 14 residues. Trimming removed 7 bases from V and 6 bases from J, with 16 bases in between. The CDR3 is CASKERAPPNEQFF. The CDR3 region has the DNA TGTGCCAGCAAAGAGCGGGCACCCCCCAATGAGCAGTTCTTC. The complete variable domain, with remaining parts taken from reference TRBV28 and TRBJ2-1, reads DVKVTQSSRYLVKRTGEKVFLECVQDMDHENMFWYRQDPGLGLRLIYFSYDVKMKEKGDIPEGYSVSREKKERFSLILESASTNQTSMYLCASKERAPPNEQFFGPGTRLTVL.

As regards this clone: The junction departs from the called germline gene at one end, perhaps through a read error. CDR3 bases: TGTGCCAGCAGCCTAGGACAGGGAGACTACGAGCAGTACTTC. Its protein product is CASSLGQGDYEQYF. The chain is built from TRBV13 and TRBJ2-7, with 8 bases matching TRBD1. Germline V gene lookup returns CDR1 PRHDT and CDR2 FYEKMQ (reference sequence). The CDR3 covers 14 residues.

The V call is TRBV5-6, the J call TRBJ2-7; TRBD2 is a possible D gene (5 bases). The germline CDR1 and CDR2 sequences are SGHDT and YYEEEE. Trimming pared 0 bases from V and 4 bases from J, leaving 17 bases between. This CDR3 has 16 amino acids. CDR3 bases: TGTGCCAGCAGCTTGGCCGGGGTTGGAATTCAGTACGAGCAGTACTTC. Translating it yields CASSLAGVGIQYEQYF.

This sequence joins TRBV6-5 and TRBJ1-2; maybe TRBD1 (6 bases). Between the trimmed V and J ends, which lost 0 bases and 4 bases, there was a span of 15 bases. CDR1 is MNHEY, CDR2 SVGAGI, per germline. This CDR3 has 16 residues. The CDR3 sequence: CASSYSFGGLVYGYTF. CDR3 DNA: TGTGCCAGCAGTTACTCCTTCGGGGGGCTGGTCTATGGCTACACCTTC.

The genes are TRBV5-1 and TRBJ2-7; 10 nucleotides match TRBD2. The CDR3 length is 15 residues. After removal of 6 bases from V and 1 base from J, the junction contained 7 bases not matched to a gene. CDR1 and CDR2 from the germline V gene are SGHRS and YFSETQ. As DNA, the CDR3 is TGCGCCAGCAATAGCGGGGGGACACGTTCCTACGAGCAGTACTTC. Protein: CASNSGGTRSYEQYF.

This chain connects TRBV18 to TRBJ2-2; D is undetermined. V was clipped by 6 bases and J by 4 bases, with 12 bases between them. Germline assignment: CDR1 KGHSH and CDR2 LQKENI. The CDR3 extends over 14 amino acids. The chain's CDR3 is CASSQLRGTGELFF. The CDR3 bases are TGTGCCAGCTCGCAACTTAGAGGCACCGGGGAGCTGTTTTTT. Filled out from reference TRBV18 and TRBJ2-2, the complete variable domain reads NAGVMQNPRHLVRRRGQEARLRCSPMKGHSHVYWYRQLPEEGLKFMVYLQKENIIDESGMPKERFSAEFPKEGPSILRIQQVVRGDSAAYFCASSQLRGTGELFFGEGSRLTVL.

The table lists this clone with a count of one. The V call is TRBV9, the J call TRBJ2-2; D not resolved. The CDR3 length is 13 residues. Trimming pared 3 bases from V and 6 bases from J, leaving 9 bases between. Germline V gene lookup returns CDR1 SGDLS and CDR2 YYNGEE. Here the CDR3 reads CASSASPAGELFF. The CDR3, as DNA: TGTGCCAGCAGCGCATCACCGGCCGGGGAGCTGTTTTTT.

This clone was seen a handful of times. The chain carries TRBV5-4 and TRBJ2-5, with a possible D match to TRBD2 (7 bases). The J call is doubtful: the DNA matches TRBJ2-7 better. Germline values: CDR1 SGHNT, CDR2 YYREEE (reference sequence). This CDR3 has 13 amino acids. The CDR3 here is CASRGGGRDEQYF. The CDR3 DNA reads TGTGCCAGCAGAGGCGGGGGCAGGGACGAGCAGTACTTC.

V and J are TRBV28 and TRBJ1-1; no clear D gene. Trimming removed 7 bases at V and 6 bases at J, with 9 bases between. CDR1 MDHEN and CDR2 SYDVKM come from the germline V gene. The CDR3 totals 11 residues. The CDR3 nucleotides are TGTGCCAGCAAACAGTGGGCTGAAGCTTTCTTT. Translating gives CASKQWAEAFF.

This chain joins TRBV2 and TRBJ1-6; unclear D gene. This CDR3 region has 16 residues. Germline V gene lookup returns CDR1 SNHLY and CDR2 FYNNEI. Between the trimmed V and J ends, which lost 3 bases and 1 base, there was a span of 10 bases. CDR3 amino acids: CASSDRRGSYNSPLHF. As DNA, the CDR3 is TGTGCCAGCAGTGACCGGCGGGGTTCCTATAATTCACCCCTCCACTTT.

This sequence joins TRBV28 and TRBJ2-1, with D tentatively TRBD1 (6 bases). V was shortened by 5 bases and J by 11 bases, with 10 bases between the two germline ends. Germline lookup yields CDR1 MDHEN and CDR2 SYDVKM. This CDR3 spans 11 amino acids. The CDR3 is CASSPRGKQFF. CDR3 in DNA: TGTGCCAGCAGTCCCAGGGGAAAGCAGTTCTTC.

This chain uses TRBV27 with TRBJ2-7, with D possibly being TRBD1 (7 bases). Trimming took 4 bases from V and 4 from J, leaving 29 bases between them. The CDR3 length is 19 residues. Germline lookup yields CDR1 MNHEY and CDR2 SMNVEV (reference sequence). DNA of the CDR3: TGTGCCAGCAGTTCCACGGCTAGCAGGGGGGTAACTGGGGTTTACGAGCAGTACTTC. This translates into CASSSTASRGVTGVYEQYF.

The chain links TRBV19 to TRBJ2-7; the D gene is possibly TRBD1 (7 bases). V dropped 8 bases and J dropped 7 bases, with 18 bases sitting between them. The CDR3 consists of 13 residues. Germline V gene lookup returns CDR1 LNHDA and CDR2 SQIVND (reference sequence). This chain's CDR3 is CASGGTETREQYF. The CDR3 DNA reads TGTGCCAGTGGGGGGACAGAAACACGGGAGCAGTACTTC.

The chain couples TRBV7-2 to TRBJ1-2; no clear D gene. The CDR3 has 15 amino acids. V was shortened by 4 bases and J by 0 bases, with 12 bases between the two germline ends. Germline V gene lookup returns CDR1 SGHTA and CDR2 FQGNSA. The CDR3 reads CASSSSGSSNYGYTF. CDR3 sequence (DNA): TGTGCCAGCAGCTCATCCGGGTCCTCTAACTATGGCTACACCTTC. The variable domain in full, completed from reference TRBV7-2 and TRBJ1-2, reads GAGVSQSPSNKVTEKGKDVELRCDPISGHTALYWYRQSLGQGLEFLIYFQGNSAPDKSGLPSDRFSAERTGGSVSTLTIQRTQQEDSAVYLCASSSSGSSNYGYTFGSGTRLTVV.

The chain is built from TRBV29-1 and TRBJ2-7, with D unclear. V gave up 4 bases and J gave up 0 bases, with 10 bases separating them. This CDR3 is 13 amino acids long. Germline V gene lookup returns CDR1 SQVTM and CDR2 ANQGSEA. The CDR3 DNA follows: TGCAGCGTTGTTCTAACGAGCTCCTACGAGCAGTACTTC. This encodes CSVVLTSSYEQYF.

This clone appeared a few times. The chain recombines TRBV28 with TRBJ1-5; 7 positions agree with TRBD1. Looked up from germline, CDR1 is MDHEN and CDR2 is SYDVKM. The V segment lost 7 bases and the J segment 4 bases; nucleotides outside the gene matches: 7. The CDR3 runs to 14 residues. The CDR3 DNA reads as TGTGCCAGCAACTACCGGGACAGAAATCAGCCCCAGCATTTT. Translating gives CASNYRDRNQPQHF.

The CDR3 nucleotides are TGCAGCGTTGTCCCCTTTGACAGGGTCCCACCGAACACTGAAGCTTTCTTT. Its protein product is CSVVPFDRVPPNTEAFF. The chain links TRBV29-1 to TRBJ1-1, with 7 bases identical to TRBD1. V was pared by 4 bases and J by 1 base, with 15 bases of the junction left unmatched. CDR1 and CDR2 from the germline V gene are SQVTM and ANQGSEA. The CDR3 runs to 17 residues.

The chain combines TRBV4-1 with TRBJ2-7; D possibly corresponds to TRBD2 (5 bases). The germline CDR1 and CDR2 sequences are MGHRA and YSYEKL. V lost 4 bases and J lost 0, with 19 bases in between. This CDR3 has 17 amino acids. CDR3 coding DNA: TGCGCCAGCAGCCCCCCAGGAAGCGGACGCATCTCCTACGAGCAGTACTTC. Translated, it gives CASSPPGSGRISYEQYF.

This clone was counted between two and nine times. The chain couples TRBV9 to TRBJ2-5; 9 positions match TRBD2. From germline, CDR1 is SGDLS and CDR2 YYNGEE. The CDR3 sequence is 14 residues long. With 6 bases clipped from V and 7 bases from J, the junction kept 10 bases outside the gene matches. This CDR3 reads CASNPAGGRGTQYF. The DNA for the CDR3 is TGTGCCAGCAACCCAGCGGGAGGCCGGGGGACCCAGTACTTC.

The genes are TRBV29-1 and TRBJ1-2; 11 bases match TRBD1. This CDR3 spans 14 amino acids. Germline V lookup: CDR1 SQVTM, CDR2 ANQGSEA. V trimming: 4 bases; J trimming: 2 bases; junction bases outside the gene matches: 3. CDR3 sequence (DNA): TGCAGCGTTGCGGACAGGGGGCGAAACTATGGCTACACCTTC. This codes for CSVADRGRNYGYTF.

This clone was counted a few times. This CDR3 reads CASSSRTGNEQYF. CDR3 coding DNA: TGTGCCAGCAGCTCCAGGACAGGGAACGAGCAGTACTTC. This sequence joins TRBV7-6 and TRBJ2-7; 8 bases agree with TRBD1. The ends lost 4 bases at V and 5 bases at J; junction bases unmatched: 4. CDR1 is SGHVS, CDR2 FNYEAQ, per germline. The CDR3 is 13 residues long.

CDR3 loop: CSGRAGTDTQYF. CDR3 nucleotides: TGCAGCGGGCGGGCGGGGACAGATACGCAGTATTTT. The chain carries TRBV29-1 and TRBJ2-3; D may be TRBD2 (6 bases). The CDR3 is 12 amino acids. Germline lookup yields CDR1 SQVTM and CDR2 ANQGSEA. V lost 7 bases, J lost 3 bases, and 11 bases lay in between.

The chain uses TRBV5-1 and TRBJ2-2; 7 bases align to TRBD2. The germline V gene has CDR1 SGHRS and CDR2 YFSETQ. This CDR3 spans 15 amino acids. Germline trimming cut 4 bases from V and 1 base from J; bases unmatched to any gene: 4. CDR3 DNA: TGCGCCAGCAGCGCCGGGACTATGAACACCGGGGAGCTGTTTTTT. Its translation is CASSAGTMNTGELFF. Drawing the rest from reference TRBV5-1 and TRBJ2-2, the complete variable domain is KAGVTQTPRYLIKTRGQQVTLSCSPISGHRSVSWYQQTPGQGLQFLFEYFSETQRNKGNFPGRFSGRQFSNSRSEMNVSTLELGDSALYLCASSAGTMNTGELFFGEGSRLTVL.

The V and J genes are TRBV18 and TRBJ1-5, with D possibly being TRBD1 (5 bases). The CDR3 consists of 15 residues. With 0 bases removed from V and 1 base from J, the gap between germline ends came to 7 bases. Germline V gene lookup returns CDR1 KGHSH and CDR2 LQKENI. The CDR3 region is CASSPPGASNQPQHF. In DNA, the CDR3 is TGTGCCAGCTCACCACCAGGGGCGAGCAATCAGCCCCAGCATTTT.

The chain has TRBV5-4 and TRBJ2-3; 8 bases match TRBD2. The V and J ends lost 2 bases and 0 bases, in that order; junction bases with no gene match: 5. The CDR3 spans 16 residues. Germline V CDR1 and CDR2: SGHNT, YYREEE (reference sequence). The CDR3 nucleotides are TGTGCCAGCAGCTTCGGGGGGGGCCGTAGCACAGATACGCAGTATTTT. Amino acids: CASSFGGGRSTDTQYF.

DNA of the CDR3: TGTGCCAGCAGCTTAGCGCATGTGGGCTCTGATGGCTACACCTTC. This codes for CASSLAHVGSDGYTF. The genes are TRBV7-9 and TRBJ1-2; no clear D. CDR3 length equals 15 residues. Trimming removed 0 bases at V and 6 bases at J, with 14 bases between. Per the germline V gene, CDR1 is SEHNR and CDR2 is FQNEAQ (reference sequence).

This sequence joins TRBV18 and TRBJ2-5; D possibly corresponds to TRBD1 (6 bases). V was pared by 3 bases and J by 3 bases, with 17 bases between. This CDR3 contains 16 residues. CDR1 is KGHSH, CDR2 LQKENI, per germline. The CDR3 reads CASSPLDSHSKETQYF. In DNA, the CDR3 is TGTGCCAGCTCACCCCTGGACAGCCATTCCAAAGAGACCCAGTACTTC.

In its sample, this clone was seen a few times. This sequence joins TRBV30 and TRBJ1-2; tentatively, D is TRBD1 (6 bases). The CDR3 length is 14 residues. The V end was cut by 2 bases, the J end by 6 bases, with 16 bases between. Germline V gives CDR1 GTSNPN, CDR2 SVGIG (reference sequence). CDR3: CAWSWGQLKNGYTF. For the CDR3, the DNA is TGTGCCTGGAGTTGGGGGCAGCTCAAGAATGGCTACACCTTC.

The chain couples TRBV30 to TRBJ1-2; 7 bases are shared with TRBD1. The germline CDR1 and CDR2 sequences are GTSNPN and SVGIG (reference sequence). The length of the CDR3 is 13 residues. Losses at the gene ends were 4 bases for V and 4 bases for J; bases not matched to a gene: 6. The CDR3, as DNA: TGTGCCTGGAAGCAGGGGGTTGCCTATGGCTACACCTTC. Protein product: CAWKQGVAYGYTF. Filled out from reference TRBV30 and TRBJ1-2, the complete variable domain reads SQTIHQWPATLVQPVGSPLSLECTVEGTSNPNLYWYRQAAGRGLQLLFYSVGIGQISSEVPQNLSASRPQDRQFILSSKKLLLSDSGFYLCAWKQGVAYGYTFGSGTRLTVV.

V and J are TRBV14 and TRBJ2-5, with a weak D call TRBD1 (7 bases). The V gene's germline CDR1 is SGHDN and CDR2 FVKESK. The CDR3 is made up of 15 amino acids. Trimming pared 4 bases from V and 1 base from J, leaving 13 bases between. Written as DNA, the CDR3 is TGTGCCAGCAGCCCCTTTCAGGGGGGCCAAGAGACCCAGTACTTC. Translating gives CASSPFQGGQETQYF.